Listed here are 13 T cell receptor beta chains from one sample, sequenced in a study of blood T cell repertoires in COVID-19. The table came from immunoSEQ multiplex PCR; TCRdb's copy has only in-frame clones and leaves some out. In the table there are about 150,000 clones, around three quarters of which are singletons. Specimen: peripheral blood. These receptors originate from a man older than 75 with acute or convalescent COVID-19.

This chain uses TRBV5-4 with TRBJ2-2; 10 positions agree with TRBD1. Trimming removed 3 bases from V and 4 bases from J; junction bases left unmatched: 6. Germline CDR1 and CDR2: SGHNT and YYREEE (reference sequence). CDR3 length: 16 residues. This chain's CDR3 is CASSSMRDRGTGELFF. The CDR3, as DNA: TGTGCCAGCAGCTCAATGAGGGACAGGGGCACCGGGGAGCTGTTTTTT.

The gene calls are TRBV27 and TRBJ1-2, with 10 bases fitting TRBD1. Germline V gene data show CDR1 as MNHEY and CDR2 as SMNVEV (reference sequence). V trimming: 6 bases; J trimming: 4 bases; junction bases outside the gene matches: 11. The CDR3 length is 16 residues. The CDR3 nucleotides read TGTGCCAGCAGCCCATATCCGACAGGGGGCGTCTATGGCTACACCTTC. Protein sequence: CASSPYPTGGVYGYTF.

This clone rates as medium-sized. This chain joins TRBV4-2 and TRBJ1-2; D not certain. This CDR3 contains 14 residues. The germline V and J ends were trimmed by 3 bases and 3 bases, with 11 bases remaining between them. CDR1 is LGHNA and CDR2 is YNFKEQ in the germline V gene. DNA for the CDR3: TGTGCCAGCAGCCAGGGAGGGTACGACTATGGCTACACCTTC. This gives the protein CASSQGGYDYGYTF.

The chain combines TRBV7-2 with TRBJ2-3, with 9 bases that match TRBD2. The CDR3 loop spans 17 amino acids. Trimming took 5 bases from V and 1 from J; bases not matched to a gene: 10. Germline lookup yields CDR1 SGHTA and CDR2 FQGNSA. The CDR3 DNA reads as TGTGCCAGCAGCCCATACGTTAGCGGGGGAGGCACAGATACGCAGTATTTT. This encodes CASSPYVSGGGTDTQYF.

The genes are TRBV5-4 and TRBJ2-3; 11 nucleotides match TRBD2. Germline V gene data show CDR1 as SGHNT and CDR2 as YYREEE (reference sequence). The CDR3 is made up of 17 amino acids. Trimming removed 0 bases from V and 1 base from J; junction bases left unmatched: 4. This chain's CDR3 is CASSLEVAGGRTDTQYF. The CDR3 coding sequence is TGTGCCAGCAGCTTGGAGGTAGCGGGGGGGCGCACAGATACGCAGTATTTT.

The chain is built from TRBV5-1 and TRBJ1-2; tentatively, D is TRBD1 (5 bases). Trimming left V 4 bases short and J 0 bases short, with 10 bases between. The germline gives CDR1 SGHRS, CDR2 YFSETQ. The CDR3 covers 14 residues. The CDR3 bases are TGCGCCAGCAGCGGCGGGGGATCTAACTATGGCTACACCTTC. Translating it yields CASSGGGSNYGYTF.

The chain has TRBV29-1 and TRBJ1-1; D gene ambiguous. V was cut by 7 bases and J by 0 bases, with 6 bases left in between. The germline V gene has CDR1 SQVTM and CDR2 ANQGSEA. This CDR3 spans 11 amino acids. CDR3 DNA: TGCAGCGCGACATTGAACACTGAAGCTTTCTTT. Translating gives CSATLNTEAFF.

This chain joins TRBV29-1 and TRBJ1-4, with D possibly TRBD1 on 6 matching bases. This CDR3 has 13 amino acids. V lost 6 bases, J lost 8 bases, and 16 bases lay in between. Per the germline V gene, CDR1 is SQVTM and CDR2 is ANQGSEA. The CDR3 nucleotides are TGCAGCGTGAGGCCGAGCGGGGGCGAAAAACTGTTTTTT. It translates to CSVRPSGGEKLFF.

This chain links TRBV6-5 with TRBJ1-6; TRBD1 matches at 8 bases. The CDR3 is 15 residues long. V dropped 2 bases and J dropped 7; count of bases not matched to a gene: 4. In germline, CDR1 is MNHEY, CDR2 SVGAGI. CDR3 region: CASSYPGTGNSPLHF. CDR3 nucleotides: TGTGCCAGCAGTTACCCTGGGACAGGAAATTCACCCCTCCACTTT.

The chain joins TRBV19 to TRBJ1-2; D is unclear. V shed 1 base and J shed 4 bases, with 10 bases lying between them. This CDR3 has 14 amino acids. Per germline, CDR1 LNHDA and CDR2 SQIVND (reference sequence). CDR3 sequence reads: CASSIGDGAYGYTF. The DNA for the CDR3 is TGTGCCAGTAGTATAGGCGACGGAGCCTATGGCTACACCTTC. Drawing the rest from reference TRBV19 and TRBJ1-2, the complete variable domain is DGGITQSPKYLFRKEGQNVTLSCEQNLNHDAMYWYRQDPGQGLRLIYYSQIVNDFQKGDIAEGYSVSREKKESFPLTVTSAQKNPTAFYLCASSIGDGAYGYTFGSGTRLTVV.

The CDR3 region has the DNA TGTGCCAGCAGACCTGACAGGGTAGCTCAGCCCCAGCATTTT. Encoded protein: CASRPDRVAQPQHF. The chain is built from TRBV27 and TRBJ1-5, with 7 bases matching TRBD1. With V trimmed by 6 bases and J by 6 bases, 8 bases remained unmatched. Germline-derived CDR1 and CDR2 are MNHEY and SMNVEV (reference sequence). The CDR3 length is 14 residues.

The J gene is TRBJ1-3, the V gene TRBV18, with TRBD1 as a possible D gene (5 bases). This CDR3 has 16 residues. Germline V gene data show CDR1 as KGHSH and CDR2 as LQKENI. Trimming took 0 bases from V and 4 from J, leaving 13 bases between them. Here the CDR3 DNA reads TGTGCCAGCTCACCACCGTTCCGGGGGACGGGAAACACCATATATTTT. Translation: CASSPPFRGTGNTIYF. Variable domain in full (rest from reference TRBV18 and TRBJ1-3): NAGVMQNPRHLVRRRGQEARLRCSPMKGHSHVYWYRQLPEEGLKFMVYLQKENIIDESGMPKERFSAEFPKEGPSILRIQQVVRGDSAAYFCASSPPFRGTGNTIYFGEGSWLTVV.

The chain joins TRBV24-1 to TRBJ2-2, with 9 nucleotides matching TRBD1. The V segment lost 10 bases and the J segment 6 bases; nucleotides outside the gene matches: 8. Germline V CDR1 and CDR2: KGHDR, SFDVKD. This CDR3 has 14 amino acids. The CDR3 DNA is TGTGCCACACAGGGGGCCGCACTTGCCGGGGAGCTGTTTTTT. It yields the protein CATQGAALAGELFF.